This entry lists 18 T cell receptor beta chains sequenced from one sample in a study of glioma-infiltrating T cells. The iRepertoire nested amplicon-rescue multiplex PCR amplified TCR alpha and beta CDR3s from RNA. One entry per CDR3 protein, called by TCRdb with MiXCR from the multiplex PCR reads. The sample holds over 100,000 distinct CDR3 sequences; less than 30% are singletons and the top ten take 35%. Sequencing input: glioma tissue, nonneoplastic brain tissue, or PBMCs (not recorded which). These receptors all stem from a human donor with low-grade glioma or glioblastoma, undergoing nonglioma brain surgery, or in good health (not recorded which).

This clonotype was found many times. The chain couples TRBV18 to TRBJ2-3, with D perhaps TRBD1 (5 bases). V was clipped by 5 bases and J by 2 bases, with 14 bases between them. Germline lookup yields CDR1 KGHSH and CDR2 LQKENI. This CDR3 region has 15 residues. Here the CDR3 DNA reads TGTGCCAGCTCAGGGGCCTTCTTCAACACAGATACGCAGTATTTT. Protein product: CASSGAFFNTDTQYF.

This clonotype came up many times. This chain joins TRBV6-2 or TRBV6-3 and TRBJ2-2; D not resolved. V lost 0 bases and J 3 bases, leaving 11 bases between the germline ends. The CDR3 has 16 residues. Germline V gene lookup returns CDR1 MNHEY and CDR2 SVGEGT. CDR3 DNA sequence: TGTGCCAGCAGTTACTCGTTTGTAGGGCACACCGGGGAGCTGTTTTTT. This gives the protein CASSYSFVGHTGELFF.

This clonotype occurred many times. DNA of the CDR3: TGTGCCATCAGTGACCCCGGGACAGGCCGCACAGATACGCAGTATTTT. Protein: CAISDPGTGRTDTQYF. This sequence joins TRBV10-3 and TRBJ2-3; 8 bases are shared with TRBD1. The CDR3 sequence is 16 residues long. The J segment lost 1 base and the V segment lost 3 bases, leaving 6 bases of the junction unmatched. Germline lookup yields CDR1 ENHRY and CDR2 SYGVKD.

This clonotype was seen ten or more times. The rearrangement uses TRBV11-2 and TRBJ1-2, with a tentative D call TRBD1 (5 bases). V lost 0 bases and J lost 11, with 10 bases in between. From germline, CDR1 is SGHAT and CDR2 FQNNGV. This CDR3 comprises 12 residues. DNA of the CDR3: TGTGCCAGCAGCTTAGATCGAGGGACTTACACCTTC. Amino acids: CASSLDRGTYTF.

This clonotype was seen repeatedly, ten times or more. The rearrangement joins TRBV10-3 to TRBJ2-1; D not certain. CDR1 and CDR2 from the germline V gene are ENHRY and SYGVKD. The CDR3 totals 16 residues. Trimming cost V 0 bases and J 1 base, with 10 bases left between them. The CDR3 spells CAISESVTLSYNEQFF. DNA of the CDR3: TGTGCCATCAGTGAGTCTGTGACTCTATCCTACAATGAGCAGTTCTTC.

Concerning this clonotype itself: This may stem from a read error, because a much larger clone lies one nucleotide away. This chain uses TRBV12-3 or TRBV12-4 with TRBJ1-2; D possibly corresponds to TRBD1 (5 bases). CDR3 length: 13 residues. CDR3 region: CANSLMGDYGYTF. The CDR3 nucleotides read TGTGCCAACAGTTTAATGGGGGACTATGGCTACACCTTC.

The table lists this clonotype with many counts. The rearrangement uses TRBV20-1 and TRBJ1-5; D unclear. This CDR3 contains 12 residues. Germline CDR1 and CDR2: DFQATT and SNEGSKA (reference sequence). The germline V and J ends were trimmed by 5 bases and 1 base, with 6 bases remaining between them. CDR3 sequence: CSAAPSNQPQHF. The CDR3 DNA reads as TGCAGTGCTGCTCCCAGCAATCAGCCCCAGCATTTT.

The rearrangement joins TRBV19 to TRBJ1-5; 9 positions match TRBD1. In germline, CDR1 is LNHDA, CDR2 SQIVND (reference sequence). V lost 4 bases and J lost 9; bases outside the gene matches: 13. The CDR3 runs to 16 residues. DNA of the CDR3: TGTGCCAGTAGTAACCAGGGACAGGGAATAAACCGGCCCCAGCATTTT. Translation: CASSNQGQGINRPQHF. Variable domain in full (rest from reference TRBV19 and TRBJ1-5): DGGITQSPKYLFRKEGQNVTLSCEQNLNHDAMYWYRQDPGQGLRLIYYSQIVNDFQKGDIAEGYSVSREKKESFPLTVTSAQKNPTAFYLCASSNQGQGINRPQHFGDGTRLSIL.

This clonotype was picked up many times. CDR3 nucleotide sequence: TGTGCCACCAGTGATTCATGGACAGGGGGGCAGTTCTTC. It translates to CATSDSWTGGQFF. The rearrangement uses TRBV24-1 and TRBJ2-1; 10 nucleotides align to TRBD1. With 2 bases clipped from V and 12 bases from J, the junction kept 3 bases outside the gene matches. The CDR3 has 13 amino acids. Looked up from germline, CDR1 is KGHDR and CDR2 is SFDVKD.

This rearrangement joins TRBV4-2 to TRBJ1-4, with 7 bases lining up with TRBD1. The CDR3 spans 15 residues. CDR1 is LGHNA and CDR2 is YNFKEQ in the germline V gene. Trimming took 4 bases from V and 3 from J; bases not matched to a gene: 5. DNA of the CDR3: TGTGCCAGCAGCCCCAGGGGGGCGGCTAATGAAAAACTGTTTTTT. It yields the protein CASSPRGAANEKLFF.

This clonotype was observed a handful of times. This chain uses TRBV11-3 with TRBJ2-7, with 8 bases lining up with TRBD1. V lost 8 bases to trimming and J lost 2 bases; unmatched junction nucleotides: 14. Germline CDR1 reads SGHNT; CDR2 reads YENEEA. The CDR3 is made up of 16 amino acids. The CDR3 sequence is CASVPGGTGFTYEQYF. CDR3 sequence (DNA): TGTGCCAGCGTCCCTGGTGGGACAGGCTTTACCTACGAGCAGTACTTC.

The table lists this clonotype with many counts. This sequence joins TRBV28 and TRBJ2-6; TRBD2 matches at 10 bases. The CDR3 consists of 17 residues. Trimming removed 2 bases from V and 2 bases from J; junction bases left unmatched: 3. From germline, CDR1 is MDHEN and CDR2 SYDVKM. This CDR3 is CASSLLAGVTGANVLTF. The CDR3 coding sequence is TGTGCCAGCAGTTTACTAGCGGGAGTAACTGGGGCCAACGTCCTGACTTTC.

This clonotype was picked up many times. The chain combines TRBV7-3 with TRBJ1-1; TRBD1 is a possible D gene (5 bases). The CDR3 is 13 residues long. Germline CDR1 SGHTA, CDR2 FQGTGA. V lost 5 bases and J 6 bases, leaving 13 bases between the germline ends. This CDR3 is CASSLQGSSEAFF. The CDR3 DNA reads TGTGCCAGCAGCCTGCAGGGAAGCTCTGAAGCTTTCTTT.

The J gene is TRBJ2-7, the V gene TRBV6-9; 9 bases line up with TRBD1. This CDR3 region has 14 residues. With V trimmed by 6 bases and J by 6 bases, 9 bases remained unmatched. Germline CDR1 reads MNHGY; CDR2 reads SVAAGI. CDR3 sequence reads: CASSYDYRGLEQYF. In DNA form, the CDR3 reads TGTGCCAGCAGCTACGATTACAGGGGGCTCGAGCAGTACTTC.

This clonotype came up a few times. The chain couples TRBV29-1 to TRBJ2-3, with 7 positions matching TRBD1. From germline, CDR1 is SQVTM and CDR2 ANQGSEA. V lost 1 base, J lost 1 base, and 2 bases stayed unmatched. The CDR3 consists of 14 residues. Here the CDR3 reads CSVEGQGRTDTQYF. Here the CDR3 DNA reads TGCAGCGTTGAAGGACAGGGCCGCACAGATACGCAGTATTTT.

This clonotype was detected ten times or more. V is TRBV15 and J is TRBJ1-1; 7 bases line up with TRBD1. The CDR3 contains 15 residues. V was clipped by 4 bases and J by 0 bases; unmatched bases: 5. In germline, CDR1 is LNHNV, CDR2 YYDKDF (reference sequence). This chain's CDR3 is CATSTHRGMNTEAFF. Written as DNA, the CDR3 is TGTGCCACCAGCACACACAGGGGTATGAACACTGAAGCTTTCTTT.

The chain is built from TRBV7-2 and TRBJ1-2; D is undetermined. The CDR3 runs to 13 residues. V lost 2 bases to trimming and J lost 4 bases, with 8 bases between them. The V gene's germline CDR1 is SGHTA and CDR2 FQGNSA. The CDR3 spells CASSLMEGYGYTF. The CDR3 DNA reads TGTGCCAGCAGCTTAATGGAAGGCTATGGCTACACCTTC.

This clonotype was seen repeatedly, ten times or more. Here the CDR3 DNA reads TGTGCCAGCAGTTTTGAGGTTATAGCCAAAAACATTCAGTACTTC. Amino acids: CASSFEVIAKNIQYF. The chain links TRBV6-2 or TRBV6-3 to TRBJ2-4; D gene unclear. This CDR3 region has 15 residues. The germline V gene encodes CDR1 MNHEY and CDR2 SVGEGT. Trimming stripped 4 bases from V and 0 bases from J, with 10 bases between.